Following are 31 T cell receptor beta chains from one sample sequenced in a study of T cell responses to AZD1222 COVID-19 vaccine. Using immunoSEQ multiplex PCR, the repertoire was profiled, and TCRdb retains in-frame clones only, with some absent. The sample includes nearly 110,000 clones, 92% of them seen just once. Sample: peripheral blood, taken 28 days after the second AZD1222 dose. These TCRs come from an adult who received the AZD1222 COVID-19 vaccine.

Only one count was recorded for this clone. The chain combines TRBV25-1 with TRBJ2-1, with 8 bases aligning to TRBD2. The CDR3 is 16 residues long. With V trimmed by 4 bases and J by 1 base, 6 bases remained unmatched. The germline V gene has CDR1 MGHDK and CDR2 SYGVNS. DNA for the CDR3: TGTGCCAGCAGTGCATCCCGCGGGGGGTCCTACAATGAGCAGTTCTTC. As protein: CASSASRGGSYNEQFF.

The CDR3 DNA sequence: TGTGCCAGCATGGGCAAGACCTACGAGCAGTACTTC. Translation: CASMGKTYEQYF. The rearrangement uses TRBV27 and TRBJ2-7; D remains ambiguous. The CDR3 is 12 residues long. Germline V gene sequence: CDR1 MNHEY, CDR2 SMNVEV (reference sequence). The V end lost 7 bases, the J end lost 2 bases, and 9 bases lay between the germline ends.

V gene TRBV7-9 combines with J gene TRBJ1-3; 7 bases align to TRBD1. V was pared by 4 bases and J by 0 bases, with 9 bases of the junction left unmatched. The CDR3 has 17 amino acids. In germline, CDR1 is SEHNR, CDR2 FQNEAQ (reference sequence). CDR3 nucleotides: TGTGCCAGCAGCTCCTCCGGGACAGCGAACTCTGGAAACACCATATATTTT. Translation: CASSSSGTANSGNTIYF.

A remark on this clone: Other DNA sequences from this sample encode an identical CDR3 as well. This chain connects TRBV24-1 to TRBJ2-3, with no clear D. The CDR3 sequence is 14 residues long. Germline CDR1 KGHDR, CDR2 SFDVKD. Trimming removed 2 bases at V and 0 bases at J, with 5 bases between. The chain's CDR3 is CATSDWDSTDTQYF. CDR3 coding DNA: TGTGCCACCAGTGATTGGGATAGCACAGATACGCAGTATTTT.

V gene TRBV15 combines with J gene TRBJ2-5, with D perhaps matching TRBD1 (6 bases). This CDR3 has 16 residues. Germline V gene sequence: CDR1 LNHNV, CDR2 YYDKDF (reference sequence). The V and J ends lost 0 bases and 2 bases respectively, with 13 bases between them. The CDR3 reads CATSREVGQLQETQYF. The CDR3 DNA reads as TGTGCCACCAGCAGAGAAGTAGGACAGCTACAAGAGACCCAGTACTTC.

This rearrangement joins TRBV7-2 to TRBJ1-5; D not resolved. This CDR3 contains 13 residues. With 2 bases removed from V and 6 bases from J, the gap between germline ends came to 8 bases. CDR1 and CDR2 from the germline V gene are SGHTA and FQGNSA. CDR3 protein: CASSLFAGQPQHF. CDR3 bases: TGTGCCAGCAGCTTATTCGCGGGTCAGCCCCAGCATTTT.

This clone was recorded only once. V is TRBV19 and J is TRBJ1-2, with D uncertain. The germline gives CDR1 LNHDA, CDR2 SQIVND (reference sequence). V lost 2 bases, J lost 4 bases, and 11 bases lay in between. The CDR3 runs to 14 residues. The CDR3 DNA follows: TGTGCCAGTAGTATACAAAGAGGAAGCTATGGCTACACCTTC. The encoded protein is CASSIQRGSYGYTF. Together with reference TRBV19 and TRBJ1-2, the CDR3 gives the full variable domain: DGGITQSPKYLFRKEGQNVTLSCEQNLNHDAMYWYRQDPGQGLRLIYYSQIVNDFQKGDIAEGYSVSREKKESFPLTVTSAQKNPTAFYLCASSIQRGSYGYTFGSGTRLTVV.

For the CDR3, the DNA is TGCGCCAGCAGCCAAGTGGCAGGGGCGAACACTGAAGCTTTCTTT. Translated: CASSQVAGANTEAFF. The chain couples TRBV4-1 to TRBJ1-1; perhaps TRBD1 as D (6 bases). V was trimmed by 1 base and J by 1 base, leaving 10 bases between them. This CDR3 is built from 15 residues. Germline values: CDR1 MGHRA, CDR2 YSYEKL.

The chain links TRBV7-9 to TRBJ1-5; D is unresolved. CDR1 and CDR2 from the germline V gene are SEHNR and FQNEAQ (reference sequence). The V gene lost 2 bases and the J gene lost 5 bases, with 4 bases spanning the gap. CDR3 length: 12 amino acids. This CDR3 is CASSLQDQPQHF. The CDR3 region has the DNA TGTGCCAGCAGCTTACAGGATCAGCCCCAGCATTTT.

The rearrangement uses TRBV3-1 (or the pseudogene TRBV3-2) and TRBJ1-1; D gene uncertain. The CDR3 runs 12 residues. CDR1 is LGHDT, CDR2 YNNKEL, per germline (reference sequence). Trimming removed 1 base at V and 8 bases at J, with 8 bases between. CDR3 sequence: CASSQGRWEAFF. The CDR3 DNA reads TGTGCCAGCAGCCAAGGACGGTGGGAAGCTTTCTTT.

This chain uses TRBV5-5 with TRBJ2-2, with D possibly TRBD1 on 7 matching bases. V lost 4 bases, J lost 5 bases, and 15 bases lay in between. The germline V gene encodes CDR1 SGHKS and CDR2 YYEKEE (reference sequence). CDR3 length equals 15 residues. The CDR3 sequence: CASSRTGGRTGELFF. The CDR3 DNA sequence: TGTGCCAGCAGCCGGACAGGAGGGAGAACCGGGGAGCTGTTTTTT.

The chain joins TRBV28 to TRBJ1-6, with 7 bases that match TRBD1. The CDR3 covers 15 residues. Trimming cost V 3 bases and J 5 bases; bases outside gene matches: 4. The germline CDR1 and CDR2 sequences are MDHEN and SYDVKM. The CDR3 spells CASSFDDRDNSPLHF. The DNA of the CDR3 is TGTGCCAGCAGTTTTGACGACAGGGATAATTCACCCCTCCACTTT. Full variable domain (missing parts from reference TRBV28 and TRBJ1-6): DVKVTQSSRYLVKRTGEKVFLECVQDMDHENMFWYRQDPGLGLRLIYFSYDVKMKEKGDIPEGYSVSREKKERFSLILESASTNQTSMYLCASSFDDRDNSPLHFGNGTRLTVT.

The chain is built from TRBV11-2 and TRBJ1-6; 9 bases align to TRBD1. From germline, CDR1 is SGHAT and CDR2 FQNNGV. This CDR3 has 17 residues. J was trimmed by 6 bases and V by 5 bases; bases with no gene match: 11. DNA for the CDR3: TGTGCCAGCAGCAGGCCCTCCGGGACAGGGTTTAATTCACCCCTCCACTTT. The encoded protein is CASSRPSGTGFNSPLHF.

This chain links TRBV18 with TRBJ1-2, with D unresolved. Trimming took off 2 bases at V and 8 bases at J, with 12 bases between the two ends. The germline CDR1 and CDR2 sequences are KGHSH and LQKENI. The CDR3 has 13 residues. CDR3 in DNA: TGTGCCAGCTCACCAGACTCCCTGGGGGGCTACACCTTC. This gives the protein CASSPDSLGGYTF. Full variable domain (outside the CDR3, taken from reference TRBV18 and TRBJ1-2): NAGVMQNPRHLVRRRGQEARLRCSPMKGHSHVYWYRQLPEEGLKFMVYLQKENIIDESGMPKERFSAEFPKEGPSILRIQQVVRGDSAAYFCASSPDSLGGYTFGSGTRLTVV.

This chain uses TRBV7-8 with TRBJ1-5, with D uncertain. There are 13 residues in the CDR3. Germline V gives CDR1 SGHVS, CDR2 FQNEAQ. Trimming left V 2 bases short and J 8 bases short, with 10 bases between. CDR3 nucleotide sequence: TGTGCCAGCAGCTTATCCCCGTCCGAGCCCCAGCATTTT. This codes for CASSLSPSEPQHF.

The chain is built from TRBV27 and TRBJ1-5; D is unresolved. CDR1 is MNHEY, CDR2 SMNVEV, per germline (reference sequence). The ends were cut back, 4 bases at V and 0 bases at J, with 7 bases in the middle. The CDR3 is 14 residues long. Here the CDR3 DNA reads TGTGCCAGCAGTTATGGCGATAGCAATCAGCCCCAGCATTTT. Translating it yields CASSYGDSNQPQHF.

This chain links TRBV5-6 with TRBJ2-7; D is uncertain. Germline CDR1 is SGHDT and CDR2 is YYEEEE. The length of the CDR3 is 12 residues. Trimming cost V 1 base and J 3 bases, with 5 bases left between them. CDR3 DNA: TGTGCCAGCAGCTTGAGGCGCTACGAGCAGTACTTC. It specifies CASSLRRYEQYF. Complete variable domain (other parts from reference TRBV5-6 and TRBJ2-7): DAGVTQSPTHLIKTRGQQVTLRCSPKSGHDTVSWYQQALGQGPQFIFQYYEEEERQRGNFPDRFSGHQFPNYSSELNVNALLLGDSALYLCASSLRRYEQYFGPGTRLTVT.

This sequence joins TRBV7-2 and TRBJ2-7; no clear D. This CDR3 is built from 14 residues. Germline V lookup: CDR1 SGHTA, CDR2 FQGNSA. Trimming removed 1 base at V and 5 bases at J, with 12 bases between. The chain's CDR3 is CASSLVRAGDEQYF. In DNA, the CDR3 is TGTGCCAGCAGCTTAGTACGGGCTGGAGACGAGCAGTACTTC.

The chain combines TRBV6-2 or TRBV6-3 with TRBJ2-3; D might be TRBD2 (5 bases). V lost 5 bases, J lost 0 bases, and 15 bases lay in between. Per the germline V gene, CDR1 is MNHEY and CDR2 is SVGEGT. CDR3 length: 16 amino acids. The CDR3 coding sequence is TGTGCCAGCAGTCACGACCCTCTAGCTAGCACAGATACGCAGTATTTT. Translating gives CASSHDPLASTDTQYF.

This chain uses TRBV6-2 or TRBV6-3 with TRBJ1-2; D not certain. Per the germline V gene, CDR1 is MNHEY and CDR2 is SVGEGT. The germline V and J ends were trimmed by 2 bases and 4 bases, with 2 bases remaining between them. The CDR3 spans 11 residues. The CDR3 nucleotides read TGTGCCAGCAGTTACGGCTATGGCTACACCTTC. Amino acid sequence: CASSYGYGYTF.

This clone was found a few times. The chain joins TRBV5-1 to TRBJ1-2; D unresolved. The V gene lost 0 bases and the J gene lost 2 bases, with 14 bases spanning the gap. The CDR3 loop spans 16 amino acids. Germline V gene sequence: CDR1 SGHRS, CDR2 YFSETQ. CDR3 in DNA: TGCGCCAGCAGCTTGGGGACTGAAACTGTGAACTATGGCTACACCTTC. Translated: CASSLGTETVNYGYTF.

J is TRBJ1-2 and V is TRBV7-3, with a weak D call TRBD1 (6 bases). Deletions cut 5 bases from V and 5 bases from J, with 12 bases between. The CDR3 runs to 13 residues. Germline V lookup: CDR1 SGHTA, CDR2 FQGTGA. The CDR3 is CASSPGGQYGYTF. Written as DNA, the CDR3 is TGTGCCAGCAGCCCCGGGGGGCAATATGGCTACACCTTC.

The V and J genes are TRBV2 and TRBJ1-1; D is ambiguous. V gave up 3 bases and J gave up 5 bases, with 10 bases separating them. The germline V gene has CDR1 SNHLY and CDR2 FYNNEI. This CDR3 spans 13 amino acids. The CDR3 here is CASSEGRNTEAFF. The CDR3, as DNA: TGTGCCAGCAGTGAGGGCAGGAATACTGAAGCTTTCTTT. The entire variable domain, with the rest obtained from reference TRBV2 and TRBJ1-1, is as follows: EPEVTQTPSHQVTQMGQEVILRCVPISNHLYFYWYRQILGQKVEFLVSFYNNEISEKSEIFDDQFSVERPDGSNFTLKIRSTKLEDSAMYFCASSEGRNTEAFFGQGTRLTVV.

The rearrangement joins TRBV5-1 to TRBJ2-2; 10 bases fit TRBD2. J gave up 6 bases and V 2 bases, and 4 bases lay outside the gene matches. From germline, CDR1 is SGHRS and CDR2 YFSETQ. This CDR3 comprises 15 residues. The CDR3 protein is CASSFLAGEAGELFF. CDR3 nucleotide sequence: TGCGCCAGCAGCTTCCTAGCGGGGGAGGCCGGGGAGCTGTTTTTT.

The V and J genes are TRBV2 and TRBJ2-2; a possible D gene is TRBD1 (7 bases). The germline CDR1 and CDR2 sequences are SNHLY and FYNNEI. The length of the CDR3 is 14 residues. V shed 6 bases and J shed 3 bases, with 11 bases lying between them. CDR3 amino acids: CASSGRGDTGELFF. The CDR3 region has the DNA TGTGCCAGCAGCGGCAGGGGGGACACCGGGGAGCTGTTTTTT.

The rearrangement links TRBV19 to TRBJ2-7, with 7 bases identical to TRBD1. With 1 base clipped from V and 3 bases from J, the junction kept 6 bases outside the gene matches. This CDR3 region has 15 residues. Germline CDR1 is LNHDA and CDR2 is SQIVND (reference sequence). In DNA, the CDR3 is TGTGCCAGTAGTATAGCCACCGGGACAGACTACGAGCAGTACTTC. Translating it yields CASSIATGTDYEQYF. Full variable domain (missing parts from reference TRBV19 and TRBJ2-7): DGGITQSPKYLFRKEGQNVTLSCEQNLNHDAMYWYRQDPGQGLRLIYYSQIVNDFQKGDIAEGYSVSREKKESFPLTVTSAQKNPTAFYLCASSIATGTDYEQYFGPGTRLTVT.

Here the CDR3 DNA reads TGTGCCAGCAGCCACAAGCGGGGGGCTTACAATGAGCAGTTCTTC. Its translation is CASSHKRGAYNEQFF. V usage is TRBV7-2 and J usage is TRBJ2-1; 9 bases fit TRBD2. CDR3 length: 15 residues. Germline V gene lookup returns CDR1 SGHTA and CDR2 FQGNSA. The junction had 6 bases not matched to a gene; V was cut back by 5 bases and J by 4 bases.

This chain connects TRBV10-3 to TRBJ2-3, with TRBD2 matching over 8 bases. V was pared by 6 bases and J by 0 bases, with 5 bases of the junction left unmatched. CDR3 length: 15 amino acids. Germline V gene data show CDR1 as ENHRY and CDR2 as SYGVKD. The CDR3 DNA is TGTGCCATCAGCTTAGCGGGGAGAAGCACAGATACGCAGTATTTT. This translates into CAISLAGRSTDTQYF.

The CDR3, as DNA: TGCGCCAGCAGCCAAGAGTATGGGGTAGCGGACTCCTACGAGCAGTACTTC. Translating gives CASSQEYGVADSYEQYF. The chain recombines TRBV4-3 with TRBJ2-7; possibly TRBD2 for D (6 bases). Between the trimmed V and J ends, which lost 0 bases and 0 bases, there was a span of 15 bases. Germline V CDR1 and CDR2: LGHNA, YSLEER. The CDR3 length is 17 residues.

The V gene is TRBV5-1, the J gene TRBJ2-7; D remains ambiguous. V was shortened by 2 bases and J by 3 bases, with 12 bases between the two germline ends. The CDR3 is 14 amino acids. The germline CDR1 and CDR2 sequences are SGHRS and YFSETQ. Here the CDR3 reads CASSFRQADYEQYF. CDR3 nucleotides: TGCGCCAGCAGCTTTCGGCAGGCCGACTACGAGCAGTACTTC.

CDR3 sequence reads: CASSLGLADMEQFF. The CDR3 DNA reads as TGTGCCAGTTCCCTGGGACTAGCGGACATGGAGCAGTTCTTC. The chain carries TRBV19 and TRBJ2-1, with TRBD2 matching 11 bases. V dropped 8 bases and J dropped 10; count of bases not matched to a gene: 10. This CDR3 has 14 amino acids. CDR1 is LNHDA and CDR2 is SQIVND in the germline V gene (reference sequence).